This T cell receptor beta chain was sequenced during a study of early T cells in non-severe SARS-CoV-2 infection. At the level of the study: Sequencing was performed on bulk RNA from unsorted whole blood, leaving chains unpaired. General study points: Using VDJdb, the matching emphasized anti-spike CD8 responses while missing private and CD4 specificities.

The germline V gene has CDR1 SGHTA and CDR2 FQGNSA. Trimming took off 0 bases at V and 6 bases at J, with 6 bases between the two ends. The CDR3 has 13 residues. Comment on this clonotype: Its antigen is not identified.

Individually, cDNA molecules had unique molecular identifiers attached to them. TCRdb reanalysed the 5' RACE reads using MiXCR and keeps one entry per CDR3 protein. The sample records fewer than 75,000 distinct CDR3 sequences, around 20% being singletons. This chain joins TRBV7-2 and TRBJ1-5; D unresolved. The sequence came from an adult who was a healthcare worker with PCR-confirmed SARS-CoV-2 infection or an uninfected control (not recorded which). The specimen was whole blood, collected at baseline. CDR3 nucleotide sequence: TGTGCCAGCAGCTTAGCAGCTAGTCAGCCCCAGCATTTT. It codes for CASSLAASQPQHF.